Presented here are 26 T cell receptor beta chains from one specimen sequenced in a study of T-cell reconstitution after alpha-beta-depleted transplantation in children. It was with unique molecular identifiers that the TCRbeta library was prepared. TCRdb reanalysed the PCR reads using MiXCR and keeps one entry per CDR3 protein. Of approximately 980,000 distinct CDR3 sequences in the sample, about 26% are singletons; the top ten hold roughly 27%. Sequencing used PBMCs, mostly from graft donor cells, obtained 360 days after TCRalphabeta/CD19-depleted stem cell transplant. These receptor sequences come from a boy younger than two who had a stem cell transplant for SCID, so the T cells may come from the graft donor.

The rearrangement joins TRBV6-1 to TRBJ2-4, with unresolved D. The CDR3 runs 15 residues. Germline assignment: CDR1 MNHNS and CDR2 SASEGT. V gave up 5 bases and J gave up 3 bases, with 14 bases separating them. CDR3 in DNA: TGTGCCAGCAGTCCTCCCGGAAGGAGCAAAAACATTCAGTACTTC. Amino acid sequence: CASSPPGRSKNIQYF.

V is TRBV12-3 or TRBV12-4 and J is TRBJ2-4, with D perhaps TRBD1 or TRBD2 (6 bases each). Trimming shortened V by 6 bases and J by 0 bases, and 18 bases separated the two germline ends. This CDR3 is 17 amino acids long. The DNA for the CDR3 is TGTGCCAGCAGCTCCGAGGGGGGCTGGGAAGCCAAAAACATTCAGTACTTC. The encoded protein is CASSSEGGWEAKNIQYF.

This clonotype appeared many times. This chain uses TRBV5-1 with TRBJ1-1; unclear D gene. V lost 5 bases, J lost 1 base, and 6 bases lay in between. This CDR3 is 12 amino acids long. The V gene's germline CDR1 is SGHRS and CDR2 YFSETQ. CDR3 loop: CASRWSNTEAFF. The CDR3, as DNA: TGCGCCAGCAGATGGTCGAACACTGAAGCTTTCTTT.

This chain connects TRBV5-5 to TRBJ2-1, with TRBD2 as a possible D gene (5 bases). This CDR3 spans 15 amino acids. CDR1 is SGHKS, CDR2 YYEKEE, per germline (reference sequence). The V end was cut by 4 bases, the J end by 5 bases, with 16 bases between. The CDR3 region has the DNA TGTGCCAGCAGCACCGGGATTCGGAGACACAATGAGCAGTTCTTC. Its translation is CASSTGIRRHNEQFF.

The J gene is TRBJ2-2, the V gene TRBV18, with 7 positions matching TRBD1. V lost 4 bases and J lost 3; bases outside the gene matches: 5. This CDR3 has 15 amino acids. CDR1 and CDR2 from the germline V gene are KGHSH and LQKENI. The CDR3 DNA reads as TGTGCCAGCTCACGGAGCCAGGGGGACACCGGGGAGCTGTTTTTT. It yields the protein CASSRSQGDTGELFF.

This clonotype was counted only a few times. At one end the junction does not follow the germline gene, possibly because of a read error. The V gene is TRBV9, the J gene TRBJ2-1; D may match TRBD1 or TRBD2 (6 bases each). This CDR3 region has 11 residues. CDR1 SGDLS and CDR2 YYNGEE come from the germline V gene. The CDR3 spells CASSVTGPGVF. For the CDR3, the DNA is TGTGCCAGCAGCGTAACAGGGCCGGGGGTCTTC.

V is TRBV5-1 and J is TRBJ2-1, with 7 nucleotides matching TRBD2. The CDR3 contains 15 residues. V was clipped by 4 bases and J by 4 bases; unmatched bases: 8. Germline CDR1 and CDR2: SGHRS and YFSETQ. DNA for the CDR3: TGCGCCAGCAGCCCTCTCGGGACTACGTACAATGAGCAGTTCTTC. It encodes CASSPLGTTYNEQFF.

The V and J genes are TRBV28 and TRBJ1-4; 9 bases map to TRBD1. J gave up 8 bases and V 7 bases, and 14 bases lay outside the gene matches. This CDR3 contains 16 residues. Germline assignment: CDR1 MDHEN and CDR2 SYDVKM. The CDR3 here is CASTKIGGTGREKLFF. The CDR3 coding sequence is TGTGCCAGCACAAAAATCGGCGGGACAGGGAGGGAAAAACTGTTTTTT.

This clonotype showed up just a few times. The chain carries TRBV29-1 and TRBJ1-5, with no clear D. Trimming removed 4 bases at V and 1 base at J, with 14 bases between. Germline assignment: CDR1 SQVTM and CDR2 ANQGSEA. This CDR3 has 15 residues. The CDR3 sequence is CSVGILEISNQPQHF. The CDR3, as DNA: TGCAGCGTTGGTATCCTGGAAATAAGCAATCAGCCCCAGCATTTT. Based on the CDR3 plus reference TRBV29-1 and TRBJ1-5, the full variable domain is SAVISQKPSRDICQRGTSLTIQCQVDSQVTMMFWYRQQPGQSLTLIATANQGSEATYESGFVIDKFPISRPNLTFSTLTVSNMSPEDSSIYLCSVGILEISNQPQHFGDGTRLSIL.

This chain joins TRBV28 and TRBJ2-5, with D maybe TRBD2 (6 bases). V was pared by 6 bases and J by 4 bases, with 15 bases between. The CDR3 has 14 residues. Germline V gene lookup returns CDR1 MDHEN and CDR2 SYDVKM. The CDR3 coding sequence is TGTGCCAGCAGGGAGGGACGGGTTCTAGAGACCCAGTACTTC. It codes for CASREGRVLETQYF.

This clonotype appeared many times. The chain links TRBV5-1 to TRBJ1-2; a possible D gene is TRBD1 (5 bases). The germline V gene encodes CDR1 SGHRS and CDR2 YFSETQ. The length of the CDR3 is 12 residues. Trimming took 4 bases from V and 4 from J, leaving 8 bases between them. As DNA, the CDR3 is TGCGCCAGCAGCCCGGACACCTATGGCTACACCTTC. This encodes CASSPDTYGYTF.

This clonotype was counted only a few times. V gene TRBV12-3 or TRBV12-4 combines with J gene TRBJ1-1; tentative D call: TRBD1 (5 bases). The CDR3 is made up of 11 amino acids. V gave up 7 bases and J gave up 10 bases, with 13 bases separating them. The CDR3 bases are TGTGCCAGCACCCTAGGGGTGGGAGCTTTCTTT. Protein: CASTLGVGAFF.

This clonotype was picked up a small number of times. V is TRBV28 and J is TRBJ2-2; D possibly uses TRBD1 or TRBD2 (5 bases each). CDR1 and CDR2 (germline): MDHEN, SYDVKM. This CDR3 has 12 amino acids. Trimming pared 6 bases from V and 9 bases from J, leaving 11 bases between. The CDR3 sequence is CASRRPGRELFF. The DNA for the CDR3 is TGTGCCAGCAGACGACCGGGACGGGAGCTGTTTTTT.

The gene calls are TRBV9 and TRBJ2-2, with 8 nucleotides matching TRBD1. The CDR3 runs to 15 residues. J gave up 4 bases and V 3 bases, and 5 bases lay outside the gene matches. Per the germline V gene, CDR1 is SGDLS and CDR2 is YYNGEE. CDR3 region: CASSDRTGFTGELFF. In DNA, the CDR3 is TGTGCCAGCAGCGACCGGACAGGGTTCACCGGGGAGCTGTTTTTT.

There are many counts of this clonotype. The chain couples TRBV19 to TRBJ2-2; TRBD2 might be the D (5 bases). V was trimmed by 5 bases and J by 4 bases, leaving 17 bases between them. CDR3 length: 16 residues. Germline CDR1 and CDR2: LNHDA and SQIVND (reference sequence). The CDR3 loop is CASSREVEGITGELFF. The CDR3, as DNA: TGTGCCAGTAGTCGGGAAGTAGAGGGAATCACCGGGGAGCTGTTTTTT.

This clonotype came up many times. This chain joins TRBV3-1 and TRBJ2-2, with 7 positions matching TRBD2. There are 16 residues in the CDR3. CDR1 and CDR2 from the germline V gene are LGHDT and YNNKEL (reference sequence). Losses at the gene ends were 1 base for V and 3 bases for J; bases not matched to a gene: 5. In nucleotides, the CDR3 is TGTGCCAGCAGCCAAGGCGGGGGTTGGGACACCGGGGAGCTGTTTTTT. Translation gives CASSQGGGWDTGELFF.

The rearrangement joins TRBV4-1 to TRBJ2-3, with 13 bases that match TRBD2. The CDR3 loop spans 16 amino acids. The V gene's germline CDR1 is MGHRA and CDR2 YSYEKL. J gave up 6 bases and V 5 bases, and 8 bases lay outside the gene matches. The CDR3 sequence: CASSSGLAGALDTQYF. The CDR3 DNA sequence: TGCGCCAGCAGCTCTGGACTAGCGGGGGCCCTGGATACGCAGTATTTT.

V and J are TRBV4-3 and TRBJ2-1; TRBD2 agrees at 7 bases. The germline gives CDR1 LGHNA, CDR2 YSLEER. J was trimmed by 5 bases and V by 0 bases; bases with no gene match: 7. CDR3 length equals 16 residues. The CDR3 sequence: CASSQDWRGMNNEQFF. In nucleotides, the CDR3 is TGCGCCAGCAGCCAAGATTGGCGGGGGATGAACAATGAGCAGTTCTTC.

This clonotype has ten or more counts. The V and J genes are TRBV28 and TRBJ2-7; 10 nucleotides agree with TRBD1. Germline V gene lookup returns CDR1 MDHEN and CDR2 SYDVKM. Trimming took 5 bases from V and 6 from J; bases not matched to a gene: 10. The CDR3 extends over 15 amino acids. The CDR3 DNA reads TGTGCCAGCAGTCCTGCTGGGACAGGGGCCCTCGAGCAGTACTTC. Protein: CASSPAGTGALEQYF.

The V gene is TRBV4-1, the J gene TRBJ1-1; D not certain. Germline lookup yields CDR1 MGHRA and CDR2 YSYEKL. Between the trimmed V and J ends, which lost 5 bases and 0 bases, there was a span of 16 bases. There are 16 residues in the CDR3. In DNA, the CDR3 is TGCGCCAGCAGCTACTCTACCCAAGGGATGAACACTGAAGCTTTCTTT. Amino acid sequence: CASSYSTQGMNTEAFF.

The chain uses TRBV12-3 or TRBV12-4 and TRBJ1-4, with D possibly matching TRBD1 (5 bases). The CDR3 is 17 amino acids. The V end was cut by 3 bases, the J end by 0 bases, with 14 bases between. CDR3 sequence: CASSLGVSLATNEKLFF. The CDR3 DNA follows: TGTGCCAGCAGTTTGGGGGTCTCCCTTGCAACTAATGAAAAACTGTTTTTT.

Only a few counts were recorded for this clonotype. The chain has TRBV10-3 and TRBJ1-5; possible D gene TRBD1, 5 bases. The CDR3 runs 14 residues. CDR1 is ENHRY, CDR2 SYGVKD, per germline. The V and J ends lost 0 bases and 6 bases respectively, with 9 bases between them. Here the CDR3 reads CAISESGGSQPQHF. The CDR3 nucleotides read TGTGCCATCAGTGAGTCCGGGGGGAGTCAGCCCCAGCATTTT.

The chain uses TRBV5-4 and TRBJ2-1; a possible D gene is TRBD1 (5 bases). The CDR3 contains 13 residues. Germline V gene data show CDR1 as SGHNT and CDR2 as YYREEE (reference sequence). Between the trimmed V and J ends, which lost 4 bases and 9 bases, there was a span of 14 bases. CDR3 coding DNA: TGTGCCAGCAGCAAACACCAAGGGGTTGAGCAGTTCTTC. As protein: CASSKHQGVEQFF. The full variable domain, its missing parts supplied by reference TRBV5-4 and TRBJ2-1, is ETGVTQSPTHLIKTRGQQVTLRCSSQSGHNTVSWYQQALGQGPQFIFQYYREEENGRGNFPPRFSGLQFPNYSSELNVNALELDDSALYLCASSKHQGVEQFFGPGTRLTVL.

The chain joins TRBV28 to TRBJ2-7, with 9 bases that match TRBD2. Unmatched junction bases numbered 7, after V lost 7 bases and J lost 0 bases. The germline V gene has CDR1 MDHEN and CDR2 SYDVKM. This CDR3 is built from 15 residues. CDR3 loop: CASTRGGVISYEQYF. The CDR3 nucleotides read TGTGCCAGCACTCGCGGGGGGGTCATCTCCTACGAGCAGTACTTC.

The chain carries TRBV7-2 and TRBJ2-1; D could derive from TRBD1 or TRBD2 (6 bases each). CDR1 is SGHTA and CDR2 is FQGNSA in the germline V gene. CDR3 size: 14 residues. V was cut by 7 bases and J by 5 bases, with 15 bases left in between. The CDR3 region has the DNA TGTGCCAGCAACGCCCTAGGGGGGAACAATGAGCAGTTCTTC. This gives the protein CASNALGGNNEQFF.

The chain joins TRBV2 to TRBJ1-1, with 10 bases aligning to TRBD1. Germline CDR1 reads SNHLY; CDR2 reads FYNNEI. There are 18 residues in the CDR3. The V gene end was trimmed by 3 bases and the J gene end by 3 bases; junction bases not matched to a gene: 13. The CDR3 loop reads CASSEAAGQGLEDTEAFF. For the CDR3, the DNA is TGTGCCAGCAGTGAGGCAGCGGGACAGGGGTTGGAGGACACTGAAGCTTTCTTT. Supplemented by reference TRBV2 and TRBJ1-1, the full variable domain reads EPEVTQTPSHQVTQMGQEVILRCVPISNHLYFYWYRQILGQKVEFLVSFYNNEISEKSEIFDDQFSVERPDGSNFTLKIRSTKLEDSAMYFCASSEAAGQGLEDTEAFFGQGTRLTVV.